A selection of T cell receptor beta chains follows, all from one sample in a study of patients and donors after allogeneic stem cell transplantation. TCRdb re-derived calls from the RT-PCR reads in MiXCR, one entry per CDR3 protein. The data hold 200,000 to 250,000 distinct CDR3 sequences, with 38% observed a single time. The source material was blood, either unsorted or a sorted T cell fraction (not recorded which). The receptor set was obtained from a human donor who was either an allogeneic HSCT recipient or a stem cell or donor lymphocyte infusion donor (not recorded which). It is not recorded whose cells these are; they may come from a transplant donor. Each CDR3 is given with its conserved first and last residue. Each record gives: clone size, D gene, J gene, V gene, CDR3 DNA, CDR3 protein. D genes are given only for firm matches. Some rows have no size entry. The others give once, few or many, or a class for an expanded clone.

clone size: few; D gene: NA; J gene: TRBJ1-1; V gene: TRBV4-1; CDR3 DNA: TGCGCCAGCAGACCTGGGGCCAGCACTGAAGCTTTCTTT; CDR3 protein: CASRPGASTEAFF
clone size: few; D gene: NA; J gene: TRBJ1-1; V gene: TRBV20-1; CDR3 DNA: TGCAGTGCTAGAGTGGGGGCTTCGGACACTGAAGCTTTCTTT; CDR3 protein: CSARVGASDTEAFF
clone size: few; D gene: NA; J gene: TRBJ2-7; V gene: TRBV10-3; CDR3 DNA: TGTGCCATCTCTGAAAGGTCCAGGGGAGACGAGCAGTACTTC; CDR3 protein: CAISERSRGDEQYF
clone size: many; D gene: NA; J gene: TRBJ1-2; V gene: TRBV7-2; CDR3 DNA: TGTGCCAGCAGCTTAGGGCGCAACTATGGCTACACCTTC; CDR3 protein: CASSLGRNYGYTF
clone size: NA; D gene: NA; J gene: TRBJ1-1; V gene: TRBV4-2; CDR3 DNA: TGTGCCAGCAGCCAAGCCACAGGTTTCACTGAAGCTTTCTTT; CDR3 protein: CASSQATGFTEAFF
clone size: once; D gene: TRBD1; J gene: TRBJ1-1; V gene: TRBV6-6; CDR3 DNA: TGTGCCAGCAGTTACTCGACCACAGGGGGCGGAGCTTTCTTT; CDR3 protein: CASSYSTTGGGAFF
clone size: NA; D gene: NA; J gene: TRBJ1-1; V gene: TRBV5-1; CDR3 DNA: TGCGCCAGCAGCTACGGACTGTCGTCTGAAGCTTTCTTT; CDR3 protein: CASSYGLSSEAFF
clone size: once; D gene: NA; J gene: TRBJ1-2; V gene: TRBV12-3/TRBV12-4; CDR3 DNA: TGTGCCAGCAGGGTCGGACGCGACTATGGCTACACCTTC; CDR3 protein: CASRVGRDYGYTF
clone size: once; D gene: NA; J gene: TRBJ1-2; V gene: TRBV20-1; CDR3 DNA: TGCAGTGCCCCACAGAGAAGGGAAGGCTATGGCTACACCTTC; CDR3 protein: CSAPQRREGYGYTF
clone size: NA; D gene: NA; J gene: TRBJ1-2; V gene: TRBV9; CDR3 DNA: TGTGCCAGCAGCAAAGGACTCCGGGCATCGAACTATGGCTACACCTTC; CDR3 protein: CASSKGLRASNYGYTF
clone size: NA; D gene: TRBD1; J gene: TRBJ2-7; V gene: TRBV10-3; CDR3 DNA: TGTGCCATCAGACAGGGGGCAGGCGAGCAGTACTTC; CDR3 protein: CAIRQGAGEQYF
clone size: NA; D gene: NA; J gene: TRBJ1-1; V gene: TRBV9; CDR3 DNA: TGTGCCAGCAGCGTAGCCGCCGGGGGCACTGAAGCTTTCTTT; CDR3 protein: CASSVAAGGTEAFF
clone size: NA; D gene: TRBD1; J gene: TRBJ1-3; V gene: TRBV6-1; CDR3 DNA: TGTGCCAGCAGGCGTAAGACAGGGGGACCCAGAAGCTCTGGAAACACCATATATTTT; CDR3 protein: CASRRKTGGPRSSGNTIYF
clone size: few; D gene: NA; J gene: TRBJ1-1; V gene: TRBV27; CDR3 DNA: TGTGCCAGCAGTCACCTACAGGGACGAACGTCTGAAGCTTTCTTT; CDR3 protein: CASSHLQGRTSEAFF
clone size: NA; D gene: NA; J gene: TRBJ2-5; V gene: TRBV2; CDR3 DNA: TGTGCCAGCACGTCAAACAGGGTAGAGACCCAGTACTTC; CDR3 protein: CASTSNRVETQYF
clone size: NA; D gene: NA; J gene: TRBJ2-2; V gene: TRBV20-1; CDR3 DNA: TGCAGTGCTAGCTTACAGGACACCGGGGAGCTGTTTTTT; CDR3 protein: CSASLQDTGELFF
clone size: NA; D gene: TRBD2; J gene: TRBJ2-2; V gene: TRBV7-2; CDR3 DNA: TGTGCCAGCAACAAAGCGGGGGCCTGGAACGGGGAGCTGTTTTTT; CDR3 protein: CASNKAGAWNGELFF
clone size: few; D gene: NA; J gene: TRBJ1-5; V gene: TRBV7-2; CDR3 DNA: TGTGCCAGCAGCTTAGGCTCGGCAGGGTCTCAGCCCCAGCATTTT; CDR3 protein: CASSLGSAGSQPQHF
clone size: NA; D gene: TRBD2; J gene: TRBJ2-3; V gene: TRBV14; CDR3 DNA: TGTGCCAGCAGGGCTAGCGGACACACAGATACGCAGTATTTT; CDR3 protein: CASRASGHTDTQYF
clone size: NA; D gene: NA; J gene: TRBJ2-7; V gene: TRBV2; CDR3 DNA: TGTGCCAGCAGTGAATGGGCGGGGTCCGAGCAGTACTTC; CDR3 protein: CASSEWAGSEQYF
clone size: NA; D gene: NA; J gene: TRBJ1-4; V gene: TRBV12-3/TRBV12-4; CDR3 DNA: TGTGCCAGCAGTTTCTGGCAGGAGAACGAAAAACTGTTTTTT; CDR3 protein: CASSFWQENEKLFF
clone size: few; D gene: NA; J gene: TRBJ2-2; V gene: TRBV5-1; CDR3 DNA: TGCGCCAGCAGCTTGGACGCGGGGTTGAACACCGGGGAGCTGTTTTTT; CDR3 protein: CASSLDAGLNTGELFF
clone size: few; D gene: TRBD1; J gene: TRBJ1-6; V gene: TRBV11-2; CDR3 DNA: TGTGCCAGCAGCTCCCTTGGACAGGGTAGTTCACCCCTCCACTTT; CDR3 protein: CASSSLGQGSSPLHF
clone size: NA; D gene: NA; J gene: TRBJ1-5; V gene: TRBV7-8; CDR3 DNA: TGTGCCAGCAGCTTTGGTCGCAATCAGCCCCAGCATTTT; CDR3 protein: CASSFGRNQPQHF
clone size: few; D gene: NA; J gene: TRBJ1-2; V gene: TRBV6-5; CDR3 DNA: TGTGCCAGCCACAGAGGAGGGTCCCCGCGTGGCTACACCTTC; CDR3 protein: CASHRGGSPRGYTF
clone size: NA; D gene: NA; J gene: TRBJ2-3; V gene: TRBV3-1; CDR3 DNA: TGTGCCAGCAGCAGGGACCGGACTACATCGCAGTATTTT; CDR3 protein: CASSRDRTTSQYF
clone size: NA; D gene: TRBD2; J gene: TRBJ2-1; V gene: TRBV24-1; CDR3 DNA: TGTGCCACCAGTGATGCTAGCGGGGTATACAATGAGCAGTTCTTC; CDR3 protein: CATSDASGVYNEQFF
clone size: few; D gene: NA; J gene: TRBJ1-5; V gene: TRBV20-1; CDR3 DNA: TGCAGTGCCGTTTGGGGGGCTCCTAATCAGCCCCAGCATTTT; CDR3 protein: CSAVWGAPNQPQHF
clone size: few; D gene: TRBD1; J gene: TRBJ1-1; V gene: TRBV12-3/TRBV12-4; CDR3 DNA: TGTGCCAGCAGTTTCGGGGACAGGGGGACTGAAGCTTTCTTT; CDR3 protein: CASSFGDRGTEAFF
clone size: NA; D gene: NA; J gene: TRBJ1-1; V gene: TRBV27; CDR3 DNA: TGTGCCAGCAGTTTCAGGGCGATGAACACTGAAGCTTTCTTT; CDR3 protein: CASSFRAMNTEAFF
clone size: few; D gene: NA; J gene: TRBJ1-5; V gene: TRBV20-1; CDR3 DNA: TGCAGTGCTCGCGACATTTCGCGCAATCAGCCCCAGCATTTT; CDR3 protein: CSARDISRNQPQHF
clone size: NA; D gene: TRBD1; J gene: TRBJ2-7; V gene: TRBV27; CDR3 DNA: TGTGCCAGCAGTTTGAGGACAGGGCTCAACGAGCAGTACTTC; CDR3 protein: CASSLRTGLNEQYF
clone size: NA; D gene: NA; J gene: TRBJ2-6; V gene: TRBV5-1; CDR3 DNA: TGCGCCAGCAGGACCCAAACTTCTGGGGCCAACGTCCTGACTTTC; CDR3 protein: CASRTQTSGANVLTF
clone size: NA; D gene: NA; J gene: TRBJ1-5; V gene: TRBV12-3/TRBV12-4; CDR3 DNA: TGTGCCAGCAGTTCTCATGCCCAGCCCCAGCATTTT; CDR3 protein: CASSSHAQPQHF
clone size: NA; D gene: TRBD1; J gene: TRBJ2-5; V gene: TRBV15; CDR3 DNA: TGTGCCACCAGCACACGGGACAGGGGTGAGACCCAGTACTTC; CDR3 protein: CATSTRDRGETQYF
clone size: few; D gene: TRBD1; J gene: TRBJ1-5; V gene: TRBV20-1; CDR3 DNA: TGCAGCTTGGGCACAGGGGGCAATCAGCCCCAGCATTTT; CDR3 protein: CSLGTGGNQPQHF
clone size: NA; D gene: NA; J gene: TRBJ2-7; V gene: TRBV18; CDR3 DNA: TGTGCCAGCTCACCTTCCTGGGAAGGCTACGAGCAGTACTTC; CDR3 protein: CASSPSWEGYEQYF
clone size: few; D gene: NA; J gene: TRBJ1-2; V gene: TRBV7-2; CDR3 DNA: TGTGCCAGCAGCTTGAGGGAGCAAGTCTATGGCTACACCTTC; CDR3 protein: CASSLREQVYGYTF
clone size: few; D gene: TRBD2; J gene: TRBJ2-7; V gene: TRBV4-2; CDR3 DNA: TGTGCCAGCAGCCACGAAGCTAGCGGGGGGTCCTACGAGCAGTACTTC; CDR3 protein: CASSHEASGGSYEQYF
clone size: once; D gene: TRBD2; J gene: TRBJ2-7; V gene: TRBV6-2/TRBV6-3; CDR3 DNA: TGTGCCAGCAGTTCTAGCGGGGGCCTTTACGAGCAGTACTTC; CDR3 protein: CASSSSGGLYEQYF
clone size: few; D gene: NA; J gene: TRBJ1-2; V gene: TRBV28; CDR3 DNA: TGTGCCAGCAGCCCCGGGGCGGCTAGAGGCTACACCTTC; CDR3 protein: CASSPGAARGYTF
clone size: few; D gene: TRBD1; J gene: TRBJ1-4; V gene: TRBV12-3/TRBV12-4; CDR3 DNA: TGTGCCAGCAGTTTTTACAGGGGGGCTAATGAAAAACTGTTTTTT; CDR3 protein: CASSFYRGANEKLFF
clone size: few; D gene: NA; J gene: TRBJ1-2; V gene: TRBV7-2; CDR3 DNA: TGTGCCAGCAGCCTAAAGGCTAGGGATACCTATGGCTACACCTTC; CDR3 protein: CASSLKARDTYGYTF
clone size: NA; D gene: NA; J gene: TRBJ1-4; V gene: TRBV4-1; CDR3 DNA: TGCGCCAGCAGCCCTACAGGGCCGATTAATGAAAAACTGTTTTTT; CDR3 protein: CASSPTGPINEKLFF
clone size: few; D gene: NA; J gene: TRBJ1-2; V gene: TRBV6-1; CDR3 DNA: TGTGCCAGCAGCCGAGCCGGTTTCTACACCTTC; CDR3 protein: CASSRAGFYTF
clone size: few; D gene: NA; J gene: TRBJ1-5; V gene: TRBV12-3/TRBV12-4; CDR3 DNA: TGTGCCAGCAGTCCAACGGGGTTAAATCAGCCCCAGCATTTT; CDR3 protein: CASSPTGLNQPQHF
clone size: NA; D gene: TRBD1; J gene: TRBJ1-2; V gene: TRBV7-9; CDR3 DNA: TGTGCCACGACAGGGGCGCGTTATGGCTACACCTTC; CDR3 protein: CATTGARYGYTF
clone size: few; D gene: NA; J gene: TRBJ1-5; V gene: TRBV20-1; CDR3 DNA: TGCAGTGCTAGAGGACAGTTCAATCAGCCCCAGCATTTT; CDR3 protein: CSARGQFNQPQHF
clone size: NA; D gene: NA; J gene: TRBJ2-3; V gene: TRBV10-3; CDR3 DNA: TGTGCCATCAGTGAGACGGGACGTTACTTTTCGTTT; CDR3 protein: CAISETGRYFSF
clone size: NA; D gene: TRBD1; J gene: TRBJ2-1; V gene: TRBV5-1; CDR3 DNA: TGCGCCAGCACCCGCTGGGGGGACAGGGAGGCATATGAGCAGTTCTTC; CDR3 protein: CASTRWGDREAYEQFF
clone size: NA; D gene: NA; J gene: TRBJ2-7; V gene: TRBV28; CDR3 DNA: TGTGCCAGCATCCAACGGTCTACCTCAGAGGAGCAGTACTTC; CDR3 protein: CASIQRSTSEEQYF
clone size: few; D gene: NA; J gene: TRBJ1-6; V gene: TRBV20-1; CDR3 DNA: TGCAGTGCCCGCGAGAATTTTTCACCCCTCCACTTT; CDR3 protein: CSARENFSPLHF
clone size: NA; D gene: NA; J gene: TRBJ1-4; V gene: TRBV9; CDR3 DNA: TGTGCCAGCAGCGTAGCTACTAATGAAAAACTGTTTTTT; CDR3 protein: CASSVATNEKLFF
clone size: few; D gene: TRBD1; J gene: TRBJ1-6; V gene: TRBV2; CDR3 DNA: TGTGCCAGCAGTAAACAGGGGGCTAGATCACCCCTCCACTTT; CDR3 protein: CASSKQGARSPLHF
clone size: once; D gene: TRBD2; J gene: TRBJ2-3; V gene: TRBV2; CDR3 DNA: TGTGCCAGCAGTGATGTTTGGACTAGCGGGGGGAATGGAGATACGCAGTATTTT; CDR3 protein: CASSDVWTSGGNGDTQYF